This TCR beta chain was obtained from a study of blood T cell repertoires in COVID-19. Overall study context: Acute and convalescent COVID-19 samples came from the United States, Italy and Spain.

Between the trimmed V and J ends, which lost 5 bases and 4 bases, there was a span of 11 bases. Germline values: CDR1 SGHTA, CDR2 FQGTGA. The CDR3 extends over 14 amino acids. Data came from immunoSEQ multiplex PCR; TCRdb stores just in-frame clones and leaves some out. This table holds roughly 70,000 clones, 89% found once. The chain has TRBV7-3 and TRBJ2-2, with D perhaps TRBD2 (6 bases). The clonotype originates from a woman aged 45-59 years with active COVID-19. The material sequenced was peripheral blood. The CDR3 DNA reads as TGTGCCAGCAGCCAAGGAGGGAGCACCGGGGAGCTGTTTTTT. Translated: CASSQGGSTGELFF.